This T cell receptor (beta chain) came from a study of CD8 T cells in Susac syndrome. General study results and limits: Clonal expansion was not observed in the Susac syndrome CD4+ T cell repertoires.

Trimming left V 6 bases short and J 6 bases short, with 21 bases between. The germline gives CDR1 SQVTM, CDR2 ANQGSEA. This CDR3 contains 15 residues. A remark on this clonotype: Its specificity is unknown.

RNA was extracted with the RNeasy kit, and a quantity of roughly 0.5 to 1 ug was reverse transcribed using random hexamers. Amplification of TCR beta CDR3 by immunoSEQ multiplex PCR spanned 54 Vbeta and 13 Jbeta. TCRdb reanalysed the immunoSEQ multiplex PCR reads using MiXCR and keeps one entry per CDR3 protein. The table lists about 140,000 distinct CDR3 sequences, around 95% of them singletons. Patients with Susac syndrome met diagnostic criteria defined recently for definite or probable disease. Negative isolation was applied to CD8+ and CD4+ T cells, and FACS enrichment was applied to TEMRA cells.

This receptor was obtained from a human donor with Susac syndrome. The chain joins TRBV29-1 to TRBJ2-1; D perhaps matches TRBD1 (6 bases). Sequenced sample: CD4+ T cells from PBMCs. CDR3 region: CSVAQGFVGRNEQFF. The CDR3 DNA sequence: TGCAGCGTCGCCCAGGGGTTTGTCGGTCGCAATGAGCAGTTCTTC.